The 23 T cell receptor beta chains presented below share a single source sample, sequenced in a study of somatic mutations in cytotoxic T cells in rheumatoid arthritis. Method: immunoSEQ multiplex PCR; TCRdb's copy keeps in-frame clones and lacks some. The profile shows tens of thousands of clones, 85% to 90% of them singletons. Sequencing was performed on CD8+ T cells sorted from blood. Every receptor here comes from an adult with rheumatoid arthritis.

This clone was counted once. This chain uses TRBV25-1 with TRBJ2-7; no firm D call. CDR1 MGHDK and CDR2 SYGVNS come from the germline V gene. Deletions cut 1 base from V and 0 bases from J, with 13 bases between. CDR3 length equals 16 residues. CDR3 bases: TGTGCCAGCAGTGAATCGGTGGACCATACCTCCTACGAGCAGTACTTC. Translating gives CASSESVDHTSYEQYF.

This rearrangement joins TRBV7-2 to TRBJ2-7; D may be TRBD1 or TRBD2 (5 bases each). The germline V gene has CDR1 SGHTA and CDR2 FQGNSA. V dropped 5 bases and J dropped 6 bases, with 11 bases sitting between them. The CDR3 spans 12 residues. This CDR3 reads CASSPGGAEQYF. The CDR3 DNA reads TGTGCCAGCAGCCCTGGGGGTGCCGAGCAGTACTTC.

The J gene is TRBJ1-2, the V gene TRBV27, with a weak D call TRBD1 (6 bases). Germline V lookup: CDR1 MNHEY, CDR2 SMNVEV (reference sequence). The CDR3 sequence is 16 residues long. Trimming pared 4 bases from V and 0 bases from J, leaving 15 bases between. In DNA, the CDR3 is TGTGCCAGCAGTTCACTCCGGGACAAAGCTAACTATGGCTACACCTTC. This codes for CASSSLRDKANYGYTF.

This clone was picked up a small number of times. The chain combines TRBV6-1 with TRBJ2-7; D ambiguous. The CDR3 loop spans 12 amino acids. Germline V gene data show CDR1 as MNHNS and CDR2 as SASEGT. V was cut by 7 bases and J by 6 bases, with 13 bases left in between. The CDR3: CASTGFPGEQYF. CDR3 nucleotide sequence: TGTGCCAGCACCGGGTTCCCGGGCGAGCAGTACTTC.

Note on this clone: One end of the junction fails to match germline, which may point to a read error. DNA for the CDR3: TGCAGCGCAGTGGGTGGGAACCCCGGGGAGCTGTTTTTT. Protein product: CSAVGGNPGELFF. V usage is TRBV29-1 and J usage is TRBJ2-2, with D uncertain. This CDR3 has 13 residues. From germline, CDR1 is SQVTM and CDR2 ANQGSEA.

The chain recombines TRBV2 with TRBJ2-3; D might be TRBD1 (6 bases). The germline V gene has CDR1 SNHLY and CDR2 FYNNEI. The length of the CDR3 is 15 residues. The V and J ends lost 6 bases and 0 bases respectively, with 13 bases between them. The CDR3 loop reads CASSPYQGSTDTQYF. In DNA form, the CDR3 reads TGTGCCAGCAGCCCATATCAGGGGAGCACAGATACGCAGTATTTT. Filled out from reference TRBV2 and TRBJ2-3, the complete variable domain reads EPEVTQTPSHQVTQMGQEVILRCVPISNHLYFYWYRQILGQKVEFLVSFYNNEISEKSEIFDDQFSVERPDGSNFTLKIRSTKLEDSAMYFCASSPYQGSTDTQYFGPGTRLTVL.

This clone was detected only a few times. The chain couples TRBV6-5 to TRBJ1-2; no reliable D call. The CDR3 spans 13 residues. Germline V gene data show CDR1 as MNHEY and CDR2 as SVGAGI. The V end lost 6 bases, the J end lost 5 bases, and 13 bases lay between the germline ends. The CDR3: CASRGSGGYGYTF. CDR3 in DNA: TGTGCCAGCAGGGGGTCCGGAGGGTATGGCTACACCTTC.

The V and J genes are TRBV30 and TRBJ1-2; D is possibly TRBD1 (6 bases). The CDR3 contains 13 residues. The germline V gene has CDR1 GTSNPN and CDR2 SVGIG (reference sequence). The V and J ends lost 4 bases and 9 bases respectively, with 18 bases between them. The chain's CDR3 is CAWNQGTTRRYTF. Here the CDR3 DNA reads TGTGCCTGGAATCAAGGGACAACGAGGCGCTACACCTTC.

The J gene is TRBJ2-2, the V gene TRBV4-3; no clear D. There are 15 residues in the CDR3. CDR1 and CDR2 (germline): LGHNA, YSLEER. V lost 1 base and J lost 1, with 7 bases in between. The CDR3 loop reads CASSQVNKNTGELFF. In DNA form, the CDR3 reads TGCGCCAGCAGCCAAGTCAATAAGAACACCGGGGAGCTGTTTTTT.

The chain links TRBV30 to TRBJ2-3; 8 bases fit TRBD1. The germline V gene has CDR1 GTSNPN and CDR2 SVGIG (reference sequence). With V trimmed by 3 bases and J by 0 bases, 14 bases remained unmatched. The CDR3 consists of 18 residues. The CDR3 loop reads CAWRVRAGGSGSTDTQYF. In nucleotides, the CDR3 is TGTGCCTGGAGGGTTAGGGCAGGGGGCTCTGGTAGCACAGATACGCAGTATTTT.

The chain recombines TRBV9 with TRBJ2-2, with 9 bases matching TRBD1. The CDR3 is made up of 16 amino acids. V gave up 3 bases and J gave up 3 bases; unmatched junction bases: 6. Germline V CDR1 and CDR2: SGDLS, YYNGEE. CDR3 DNA: TGTGCCAGCAGCGGATACAGGGGGCTGGACACCGGGGAGCTGTTTTTT. Translated: CASSGYRGLDTGELFF.

V is TRBV7-9 and J is TRBJ2-7; D might be TRBD1 or TRBD2, each matching 6 bases. The CDR3 runs to 15 residues. CDR1 SEHNR and CDR2 FQNEAQ come from the germline V gene (reference sequence). Trimming cost V 2 bases and J 4 bases, with 15 bases left between them. CDR3 DNA: TGTGCCAGCAGCTTAACGACGGGGGCTCAATACGAGCAGTACTTC. It yields the protein CASSLTTGAQYEQYF.

This clone was recorded once. The chain has TRBV19 and TRBJ1-2; a possible D gene is TRBD1 (5 bases). The CDR3 consists of 13 residues. Germline lookup yields CDR1 LNHDA and CDR2 SQIVND (reference sequence). Trimming stripped 5 bases from V and 5 bases from J, with 12 bases between. The CDR3 nucleotides are TGTGCCAGTAGTCCCTCAGGGACTTATGGCTACACCTTC. Translated, it gives CASSPSGTYGYTF.

The chain has TRBV9 and TRBJ2-5; D perhaps matches TRBD2 (5 bases). This CDR3 contains 14 residues. V lost 4 bases to trimming and J lost 1 base, with 11 bases between them. Germline values: CDR1 SGDLS, CDR2 YYNGEE. DNA of the CDR3: TGTGCCAGCAGCCCGACTACGTCCCAAGAGACCCAGTACTTC. Its translation: CASSPTTSQETQYF.

This clone was recorded a few times. The genes are TRBV6-6 and TRBJ1-3; D gene unclear. CDR1 MNHNY and CDR2 SVGAGI come from the germline V gene (reference sequence). This CDR3 is 15 amino acids long. V lost 4 bases and J 0 bases, leaving 10 bases between the germline ends. The CDR3 region has the DNA TGTGCCAGCAGTTTCGACGGTGACTCTGGAAACACCATATATTTT. Protein product: CASSFDGDSGNTIYF.

This chain uses TRBV21-1 with TRBJ2-7; the DNA was not used to check the table's D call, TRBD2. TRBV21-1 is termed a pseudogene. The CDR3 runs to 15 residues. The CDR3 bases are TGTGCCAGCAGCCCCCGCGGGGGCCGGTTAGTGGAGCAGTACTTC. This codes for CASSPRGGRLVEQYF.

The rearrangement joins TRBV7-9 to TRBJ2-7, with a tentative D call TRBD1 (6 bases). Trimming removed 1 base from V and 5 bases from J, with 12 bases in between. Looked up from germline, CDR1 is SEHNR and CDR2 is FQNEAQ (reference sequence). CDR3 size: 14 residues. The CDR3 DNA reads TGTGCCAGCAGCTTAGTTTACAGGGCCCACGAGCAGTACTTC. Translated, it gives CASSLVYRAHEQYF.

This clone was seen only a few times. The V call is TRBV30, the J call TRBJ1-6; no clear D. The CDR3 contains 15 residues. V lost 4 bases and J 4 bases, leaving 14 bases between the germline ends. Looked up from germline, CDR1 is GTSNPN and CDR2 is SVGIG (reference sequence). The CDR3 here is CAWTRETEYNSPLHF. The CDR3 DNA sequence: TGTGCCTGGACGAGGGAAACCGAGTATAATTCACCCCTCCACTTT.

V and J are TRBV7-9 and TRBJ2-1; the match to TRBD2 covers 11 bases. J was trimmed by 2 bases and V by 6 bases; bases with no gene match: 6. The CDR3 has 16 residues. CDR1 is SEHNR and CDR2 is FQNEAQ in the germline V gene (reference sequence). CDR3 sequence (DNA): TGTGCCAGCAGTTTTGAGACTAGCGGGGCCTACAATGAGCAGTTCTTC. Its protein product is CASSFETSGAYNEQFF.

This clone has more than one count but fewer than ten. The J gene is TRBJ1-1, the V gene TRBV7-9; 7 bases map to TRBD1. V shed 3 bases, J shed 1 base, and the junction held 5 bases outside the gene matches. Per the germline V gene, CDR1 is SEHNR and CDR2 is FQNEAQ (reference sequence). The CDR3 runs 15 residues. The CDR3 loop reads CASSLYGTANTEAFF. CDR3 bases: TGTGCCAGCAGCTTGTACGGGACAGCGAACACTGAAGCTTTCTTT.

This clone has only one observation. The chain combines TRBV19 with TRBJ2-7; D is unresolved. Germline lookup yields CDR1 LNHDA and CDR2 SQIVND (reference sequence). The CDR3 length is 12 residues. Trimming removed 0 bases at V and 4 bases at J, with 4 bases between. For the CDR3, the DNA is TGTGCCAGTAGTATAGACCCGTACGAGCAGTACTTC. It is translated as CASSIDPYEQYF.

The V and J genes are TRBV2 and TRBJ2-1; 7 bases agree with TRBD2. The germline CDR1 and CDR2 sequences are SNHLY and FYNNEI. After removal of 4 bases from V and 0 bases from J, the junction contained 9 bases not matched to a gene. The CDR3 is made up of 17 amino acids. The chain's CDR3 is CASSGRIRDYSYNEQFF. The CDR3 DNA sequence: TGTGCCAGCAGTGGCAGGATCCGGGACTACTCCTACAATGAGCAGTTCTTC.

V and J are TRBV4-2 and TRBJ2-2; D may be TRBD1 (6 bases). Trimming left V 2 bases short and J 7 bases short, with 8 bases between. Germline loops: CDR1 LGHNA, CDR2 YNFKEQ. The CDR3 extends over 13 amino acids. CDR3 in DNA: TGTGCCAGCAGCCAACAGGGGATCGGGGAGCTGTTTTTT. Translated: CASSQQGIGELFF.